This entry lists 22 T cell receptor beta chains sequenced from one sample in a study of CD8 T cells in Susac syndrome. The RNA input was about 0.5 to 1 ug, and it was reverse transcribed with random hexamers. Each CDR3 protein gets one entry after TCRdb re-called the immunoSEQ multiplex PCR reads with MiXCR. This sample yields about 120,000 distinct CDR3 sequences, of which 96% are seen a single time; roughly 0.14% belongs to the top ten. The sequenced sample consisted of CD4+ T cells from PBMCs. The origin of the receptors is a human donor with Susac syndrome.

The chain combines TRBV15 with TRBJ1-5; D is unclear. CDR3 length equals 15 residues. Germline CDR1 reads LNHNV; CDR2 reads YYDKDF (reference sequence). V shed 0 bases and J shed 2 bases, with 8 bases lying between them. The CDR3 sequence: CATSRDPRGNQPQHF. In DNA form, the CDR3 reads TGTGCCACCAGCAGAGATCCTAGGGGCAATCAGCCCCAGCATTTT.

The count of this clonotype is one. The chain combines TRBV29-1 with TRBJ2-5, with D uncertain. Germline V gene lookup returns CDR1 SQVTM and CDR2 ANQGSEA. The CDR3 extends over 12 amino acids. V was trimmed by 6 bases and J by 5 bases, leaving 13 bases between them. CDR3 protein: CSVNWAKETQYF. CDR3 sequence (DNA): TGCAGCGTCAATTGGGCCAAGGAGACCCAGTACTTC.

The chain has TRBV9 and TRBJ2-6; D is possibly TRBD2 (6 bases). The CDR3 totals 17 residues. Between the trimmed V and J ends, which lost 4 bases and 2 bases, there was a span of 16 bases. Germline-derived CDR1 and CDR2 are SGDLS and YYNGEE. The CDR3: CASSPGLGGTGANVLTF. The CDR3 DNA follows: TGTGCCAGCAGCCCGGGACTGGGGGGAACTGGGGCCAACGTCCTGACTTTC.

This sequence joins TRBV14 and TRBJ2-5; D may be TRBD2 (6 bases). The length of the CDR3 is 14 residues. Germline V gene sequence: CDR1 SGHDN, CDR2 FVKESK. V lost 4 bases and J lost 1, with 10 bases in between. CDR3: CASSLLLAQETQYF. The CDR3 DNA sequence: TGTGCCAGCAGCCTACTACTAGCCCAAGAGACCCAGTACTTC. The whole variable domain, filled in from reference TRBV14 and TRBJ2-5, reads EAGVTQFPSHSVIEKGQTVTLRCDPISGHDNLYWYRRVMGKEIKFLLHFVKESKQDESGMPNNRFLAERTGGTYSTLKVQPAELEDSGVYFCASSLLLAQETQYFGPGTRLLVL.

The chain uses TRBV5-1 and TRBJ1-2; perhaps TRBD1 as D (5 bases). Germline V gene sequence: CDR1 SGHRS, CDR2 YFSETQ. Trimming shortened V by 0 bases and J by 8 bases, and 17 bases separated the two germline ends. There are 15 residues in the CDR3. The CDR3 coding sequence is TGCGCCAGCAGCTTGGGCCCAGGGCCCGGCGGGGGCTACACCTTC. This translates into CASSLGPGPGGGYTF.

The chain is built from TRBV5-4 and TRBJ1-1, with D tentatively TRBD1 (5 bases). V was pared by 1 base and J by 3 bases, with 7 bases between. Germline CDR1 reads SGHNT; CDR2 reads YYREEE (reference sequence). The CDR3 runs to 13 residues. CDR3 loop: CASSLLTDTEAFF. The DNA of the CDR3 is TGTGCCAGCAGCTTGTTGACAGACACTGAAGCTTTCTTT.

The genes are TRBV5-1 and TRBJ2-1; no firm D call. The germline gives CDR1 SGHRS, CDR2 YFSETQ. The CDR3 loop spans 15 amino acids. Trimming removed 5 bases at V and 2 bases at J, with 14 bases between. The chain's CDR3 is CASRSASLPYNEQFF. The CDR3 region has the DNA TGCGCCAGCAGATCGGCCTCTCTACCCTACAATGAGCAGTTCTTC.

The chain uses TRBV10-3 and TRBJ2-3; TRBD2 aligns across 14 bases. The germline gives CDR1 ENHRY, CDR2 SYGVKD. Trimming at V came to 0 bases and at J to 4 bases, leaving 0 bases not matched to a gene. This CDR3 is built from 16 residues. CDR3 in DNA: TGTGCCATCAGTGAGTCGGGACTAGCGGGAGCAGATACGCAGTATTTT. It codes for CAISESGLAGADTQYF.

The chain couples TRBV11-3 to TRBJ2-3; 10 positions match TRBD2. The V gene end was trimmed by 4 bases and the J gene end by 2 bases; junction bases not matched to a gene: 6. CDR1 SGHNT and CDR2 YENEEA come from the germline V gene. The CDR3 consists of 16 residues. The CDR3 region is CASSCLAGDPTDTQYF. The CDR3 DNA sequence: TGTGCCAGCAGCTGTCTAGCGGGAGATCCCACAGATACGCAGTATTTT. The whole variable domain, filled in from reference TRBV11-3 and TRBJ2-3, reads EAGVVQSPRYKIIEKKQPVAFWCNPISGHNTLYWYLQNLGQGPELLIRYENEEAVDDSQLPKDRFSAERLKGVDSTLKIQPAELGDSAVYLCASSCLAGDPTDTQYFGPGTRLTVL.

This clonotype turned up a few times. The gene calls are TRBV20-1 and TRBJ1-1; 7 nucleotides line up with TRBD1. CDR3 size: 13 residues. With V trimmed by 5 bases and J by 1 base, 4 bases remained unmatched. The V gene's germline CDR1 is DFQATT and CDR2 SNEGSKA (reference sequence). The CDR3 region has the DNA TGCAGTGCTGGGAGGGGGCGGAACACTGAAGCTTTCTTT. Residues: CSAGRGRNTEAFF.

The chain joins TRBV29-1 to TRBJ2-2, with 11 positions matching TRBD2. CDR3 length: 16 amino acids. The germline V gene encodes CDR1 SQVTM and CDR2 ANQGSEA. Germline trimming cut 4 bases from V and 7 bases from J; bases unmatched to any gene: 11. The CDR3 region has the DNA TGCAGCGTTGGTTATACTAGCGGGAGTGCAGACGGGGAGCTGTTTTTT. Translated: CSVGYTSGSADGELFF.

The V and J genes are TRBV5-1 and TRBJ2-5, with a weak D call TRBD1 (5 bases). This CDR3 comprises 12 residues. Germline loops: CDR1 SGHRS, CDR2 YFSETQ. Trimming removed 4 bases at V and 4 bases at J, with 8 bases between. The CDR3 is CASSLQGETQYF. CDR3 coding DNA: TGCGCCAGCAGCCTTCAGGGAGAGACCCAGTACTTC.

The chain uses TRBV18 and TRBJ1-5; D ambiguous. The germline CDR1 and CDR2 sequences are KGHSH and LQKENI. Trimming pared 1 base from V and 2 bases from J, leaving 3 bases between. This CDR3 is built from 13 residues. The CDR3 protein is CASSPQGNQPQHF. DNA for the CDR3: TGTGCCAGCTCACCACAGGGCAATCAGCCCCAGCATTTT.

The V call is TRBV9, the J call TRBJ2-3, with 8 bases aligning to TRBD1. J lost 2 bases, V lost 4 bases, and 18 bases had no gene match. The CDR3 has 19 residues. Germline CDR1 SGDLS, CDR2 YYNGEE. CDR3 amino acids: CASSSLDREIPYHTDTQYF. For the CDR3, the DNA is TGTGCCAGCAGCTCCCTGGACAGGGAGATCCCATACCACACAGATACGCAGTATTTT.

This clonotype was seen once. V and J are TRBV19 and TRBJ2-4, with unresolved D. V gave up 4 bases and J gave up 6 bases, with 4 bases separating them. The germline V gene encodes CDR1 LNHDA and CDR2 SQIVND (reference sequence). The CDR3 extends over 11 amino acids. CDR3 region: CASSKINIQYF. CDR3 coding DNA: TGTGCCAGTAGTAAGATAAACATTCAGTACTTC. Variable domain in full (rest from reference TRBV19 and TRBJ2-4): DGGITQSPKYLFRKEGQNVTLSCEQNLNHDAMYWYRQDPGQGLRLIYYSQIVNDFQKGDIAEGYSVSREKKESFPLTVTSAQKNPTAFYLCASSKINIQYFGAGTRLSVL.

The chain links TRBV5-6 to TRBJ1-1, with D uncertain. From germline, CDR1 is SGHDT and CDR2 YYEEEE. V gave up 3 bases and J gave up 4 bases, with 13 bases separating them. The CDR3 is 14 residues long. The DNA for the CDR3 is TGTGCCAGCAGCTGGAGCGGGAGCAGCACTGAAGCTTTCTTT. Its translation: CASSWSGSSTEAFF.

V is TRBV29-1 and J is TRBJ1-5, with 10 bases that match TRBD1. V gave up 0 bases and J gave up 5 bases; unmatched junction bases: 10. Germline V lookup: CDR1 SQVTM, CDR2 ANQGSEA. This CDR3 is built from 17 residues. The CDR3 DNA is TGCAGCGTTGAAGATATAAAGGGACAGGGGTCGGATCAGCCCCAGCATTTT. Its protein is CSVEDIKGQGSDQPQHF.

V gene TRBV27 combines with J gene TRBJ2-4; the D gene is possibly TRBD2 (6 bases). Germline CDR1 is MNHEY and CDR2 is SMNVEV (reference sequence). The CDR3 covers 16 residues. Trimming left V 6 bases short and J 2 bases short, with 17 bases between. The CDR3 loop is CASRNSGPGTKNIQYF. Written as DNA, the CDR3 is TGTGCCAGCAGGAATAGCGGTCCCGGGACCAAAAACATTCAGTACTTC.

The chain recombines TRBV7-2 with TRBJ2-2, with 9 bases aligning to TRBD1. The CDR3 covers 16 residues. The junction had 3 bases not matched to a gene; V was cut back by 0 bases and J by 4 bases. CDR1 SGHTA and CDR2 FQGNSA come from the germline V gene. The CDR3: CASSLALTGGTGELFF. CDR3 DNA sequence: TGTGCCAGCAGCTTAGCGCTGACAGGGGGCACCGGGGAGCTGTTTTTT.

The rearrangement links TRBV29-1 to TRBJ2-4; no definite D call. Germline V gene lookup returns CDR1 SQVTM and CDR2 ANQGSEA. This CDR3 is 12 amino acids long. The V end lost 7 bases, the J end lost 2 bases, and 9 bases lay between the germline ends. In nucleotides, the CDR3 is TGCAGCGCCATAAAGACCAAAAACATTCAGTACTTC. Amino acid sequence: CSAIKTKNIQYF. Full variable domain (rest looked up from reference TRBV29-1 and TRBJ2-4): SAVISQKPSRDICQRGTSLTIQCQVDSQVTMMFWYRQQPGQSLTLIATANQGSEATYESGFVIDKFPISRPNLTFSTLTVSNMSPEDSSIYLCSAIKTKNIQYFGAGTRLSVL.

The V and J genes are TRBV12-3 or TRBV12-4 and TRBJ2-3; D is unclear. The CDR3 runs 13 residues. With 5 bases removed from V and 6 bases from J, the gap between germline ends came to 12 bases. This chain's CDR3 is CASSRDWTDTQYF. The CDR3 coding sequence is TGTGCCAGCAGTCGTGACTGGACGGATACGCAGTATTTT.

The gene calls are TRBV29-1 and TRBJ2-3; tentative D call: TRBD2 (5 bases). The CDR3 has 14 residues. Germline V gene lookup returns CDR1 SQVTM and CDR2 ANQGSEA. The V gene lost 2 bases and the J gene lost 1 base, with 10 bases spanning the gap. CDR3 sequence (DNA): TGCAGCGTTGAACGGGGATTCGGCACAGATACGCAGTATTTT. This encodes CSVERGFGTDTQYF.